This T cell receptor (beta chain) comes out of a study of CD8 T cells in Susac syndrome. Study as a whole: At blood draw, Susac syndrome patients were therapy-naive, on corticosteroids, or on intravenous immunoglobulin alone.

With random hexamers, reverse transcription was performed on about 0.45 to 1 ug of RNA. Using its own MiXCR run on the immunoSEQ multiplex PCR reads, TCRdb lists one record per CDR3 protein. The table shows some 96,000 distinct CDR3 sequences, with around 94% occurring only once. As concerns this clonotype: The junction departs from the called germline gene at one end, perhaps through a read error.

The CDR3 consists of 16 residues. CDR1 is SSHAT, CDR2 FNYEAQ, per germline (reference sequence). FACS enriched CD8+ TEMRA cells, while bulk CD8+ and CD4+ were negatively isolated. This chain joins TRBV7-7 and TRBJ2-7; TRBD1 or TRBD2 may be the D gene (5 bases each). Sequencing was done on a sample of CD4+ T cells from PBMCs. The source of this sequence is a human donor with Susac syndrome. The chain's CDR3 is CASSLEGSLEDYEQYF. The DNA for the CDR3 is TGTGCTAGCAGCTTAGAGGGGTCGCTGGAGGACTACGAGCAGTACTTC.